This T cell receptor (beta chain) derives from a study of cytomegalovirus exposure and HLA in healthy donors. Study outcomes and limitations: Most observed TCR sequences were rare, whereas some public TCRs were detected in many donors. Listed as cytomegalovirus-associated were more than 150 TCR beta chains. Later analysis showed TCR association rates varying by HLA locus, highest for DRB1 and lowest for HLA-C. Later genetic work tied a missense DCLRE1C variant to beta-chain V and J trimming.

With regard to this clone: Its antigen is not known.

The CDR3 length is 14 residues. V was cut by 6 bases and J by 0 bases, with 11 bases left in between. Germline V gene data show CDR1 as GTSNPN and CDR2 as SVGIG (reference sequence). PCR used 60 Vbeta primers and 13 Jbeta primers. Generated by immunoSEQ multiplex PCR, the TCRdb table keeps only in-frame clones and is missing some. The repertoire holds about 200,000 clones, with around 77% as singletons. The source is a woman under 40 in good health and CMV-seronegative. This chain connects TRBV30 to TRBJ2-2, with D tentatively TRBD1 (6 bases). Material for sequencing was PBMCs. CDR3 nucleotide sequence: TGTGCCTGCCTGGACAGCCCGAACACCGGGGAGCTGTTTTTT. It encodes CACLDSPNTGELFF.